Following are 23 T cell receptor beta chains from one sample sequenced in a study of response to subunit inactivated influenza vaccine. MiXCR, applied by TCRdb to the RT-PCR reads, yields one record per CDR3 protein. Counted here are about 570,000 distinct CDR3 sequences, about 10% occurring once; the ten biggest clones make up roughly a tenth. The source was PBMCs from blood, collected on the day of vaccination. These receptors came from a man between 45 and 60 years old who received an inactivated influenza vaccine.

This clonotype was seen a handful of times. The CDR3 protein is CASSQDLDRVSDEQFF. The CDR3 DNA reads TGTGCCAGCAGCCAAGACCTTGACAGGGTTAGTGATGAGCAGTTCTTC. The V call is TRBV3-1, the J call TRBJ2-1; 7 bases are a match to TRBD1. Germline loops: CDR1 LGHDT, CDR2 YNNKEL (reference sequence). Trimming cost V 0 bases and J 8 bases; bases outside gene matches: 10. The CDR3 consists of 16 residues.

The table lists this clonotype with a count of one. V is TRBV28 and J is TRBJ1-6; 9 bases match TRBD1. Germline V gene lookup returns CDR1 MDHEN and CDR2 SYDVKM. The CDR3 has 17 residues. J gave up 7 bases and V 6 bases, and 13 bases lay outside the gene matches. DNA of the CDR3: TGTGCCAGCAGGCGTAATCCGGGACAGGGTGGAAATTCACCCCTCCACTTT. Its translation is CASRRNPGQGGNSPLHF.

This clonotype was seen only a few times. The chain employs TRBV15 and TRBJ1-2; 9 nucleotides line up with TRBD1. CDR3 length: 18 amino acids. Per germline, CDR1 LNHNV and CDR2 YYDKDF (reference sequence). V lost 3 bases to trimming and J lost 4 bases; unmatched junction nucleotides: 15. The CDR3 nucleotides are TGTGCCACCAGCAGTGGAATAGGTACAGGGGGCATCTTCTATGGCTACACCTTC. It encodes CATSSGIGTGGIFYGYTF.

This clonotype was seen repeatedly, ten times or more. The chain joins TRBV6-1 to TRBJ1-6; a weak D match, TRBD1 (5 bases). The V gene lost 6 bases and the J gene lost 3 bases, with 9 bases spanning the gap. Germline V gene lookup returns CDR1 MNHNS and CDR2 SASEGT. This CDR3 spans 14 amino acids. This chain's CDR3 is CASRDIYYNSPLHF. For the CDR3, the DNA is TGTGCCAGCAGGGACATCTACTATAATTCACCCCTCCACTTT.

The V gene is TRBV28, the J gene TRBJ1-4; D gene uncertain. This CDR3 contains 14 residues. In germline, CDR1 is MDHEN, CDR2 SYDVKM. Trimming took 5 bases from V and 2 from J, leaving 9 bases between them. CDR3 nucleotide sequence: TGTGCCAGCAGTCAGTACTCGACTAATGAAAAACTGTTTTTT. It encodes CASSQYSTNEKLFF.

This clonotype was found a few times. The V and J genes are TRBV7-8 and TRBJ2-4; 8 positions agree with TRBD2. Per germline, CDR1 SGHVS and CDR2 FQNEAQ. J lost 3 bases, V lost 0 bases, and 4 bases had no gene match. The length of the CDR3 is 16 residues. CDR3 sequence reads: CASSLADRGGKNIQYF. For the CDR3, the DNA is TGTGCCAGCAGCTTAGCGGACCGGGGGGGCAAAAACATTCAGTACTTC.

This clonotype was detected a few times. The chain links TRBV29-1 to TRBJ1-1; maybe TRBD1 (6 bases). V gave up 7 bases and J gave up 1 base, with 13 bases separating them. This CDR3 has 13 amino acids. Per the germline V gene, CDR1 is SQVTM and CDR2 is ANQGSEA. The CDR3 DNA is TGCAGCGGACAGACACAGGGGAACACTGAAGCTTTCTTT. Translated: CSGQTQGNTEAFF. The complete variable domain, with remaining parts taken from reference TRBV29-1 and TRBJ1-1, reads SAVISQKPSRDICQRGTSLTIQCQVDSQVTMMFWYRQQPGQSLTLIATANQGSEATYESGFVIDKFPISRPNLTFSTLTVSNMSPEDSSIYLCSGQTQGNTEAFFGQGTRLTVV.

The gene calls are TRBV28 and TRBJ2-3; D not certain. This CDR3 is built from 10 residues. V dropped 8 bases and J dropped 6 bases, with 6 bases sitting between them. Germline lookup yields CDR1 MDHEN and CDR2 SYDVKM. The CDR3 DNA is TGTGCCAGCTTTCGGGATACGCAGTATTTT. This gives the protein CASFRDTQYF.

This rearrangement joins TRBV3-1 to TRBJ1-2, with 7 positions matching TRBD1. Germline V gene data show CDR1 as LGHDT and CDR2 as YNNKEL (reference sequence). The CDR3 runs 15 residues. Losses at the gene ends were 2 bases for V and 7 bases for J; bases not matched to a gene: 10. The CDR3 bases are TGTGCCAGCAGCCAATCCGGGAGGGGGCGCGTTGGCTACACCTTC. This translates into CASSQSGRGRVGYTF.

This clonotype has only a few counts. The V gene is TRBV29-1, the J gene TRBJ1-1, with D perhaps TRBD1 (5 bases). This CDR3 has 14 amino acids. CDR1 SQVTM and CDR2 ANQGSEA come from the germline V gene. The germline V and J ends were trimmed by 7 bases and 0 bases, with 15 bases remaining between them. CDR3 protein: CSASGGHMNTEAFF. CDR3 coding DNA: TGCAGCGCGTCGGGAGGACATATGAACACTGAAGCTTTCTTT.

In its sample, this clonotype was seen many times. The CDR3 here is CASSLLAVSYNEQFF. Here the CDR3 DNA reads TGCGCCAGCAGCTTGCTAGCGGTGTCCTACAATGAGCAGTTCTTC. The chain recombines TRBV5-1 with TRBJ2-1; 7 bases fit TRBD2. V trimming: 1 base; J trimming: 1 base; junction bases outside the gene matches: 2. This CDR3 is built from 15 residues. Germline values: CDR1 SGHRS, CDR2 YFSETQ. Full variable domain (missing parts from reference TRBV5-1 and TRBJ2-1): KAGVTQTPRYLIKTRGQQVTLSCSPISGHRSVSWYQQTPGQGLQFLFEYFSETQRNKGNFPGRFSGRQFSNSRSEMNVSTLELGDSALYLCASSLLAVSYNEQFFGPGTRLTVL.

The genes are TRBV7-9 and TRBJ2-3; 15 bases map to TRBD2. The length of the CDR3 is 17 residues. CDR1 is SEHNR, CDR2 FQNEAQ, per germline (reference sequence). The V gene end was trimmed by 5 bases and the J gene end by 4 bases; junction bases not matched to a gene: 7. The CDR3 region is CASSLRTSGRGSDTQYF. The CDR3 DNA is TGTGCCAGCAGCCTACGGACTAGCGGGAGGGGATCAGATACGCAGTATTTT.

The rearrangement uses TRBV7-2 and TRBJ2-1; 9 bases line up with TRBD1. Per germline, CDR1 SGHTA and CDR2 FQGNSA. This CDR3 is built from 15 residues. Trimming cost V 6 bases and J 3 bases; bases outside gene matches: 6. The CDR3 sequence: CASRLGTGHYNEQFF. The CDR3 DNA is TGTGCCAGCAGGCTAGGGACAGGGCACTACAATGAGCAGTTCTTC.

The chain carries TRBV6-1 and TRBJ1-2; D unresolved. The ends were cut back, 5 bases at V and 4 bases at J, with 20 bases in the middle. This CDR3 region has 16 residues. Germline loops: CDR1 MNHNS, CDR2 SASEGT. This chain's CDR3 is CASSQEDQHGVYGYTF. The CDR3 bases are TGTGCCAGCAGTCAAGAGGACCAACATGGGGTCTATGGCTACACCTTC.

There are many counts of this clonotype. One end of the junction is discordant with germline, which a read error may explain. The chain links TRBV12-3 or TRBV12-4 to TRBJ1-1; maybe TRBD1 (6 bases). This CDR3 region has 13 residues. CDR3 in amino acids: CASSLGQNTEAFF. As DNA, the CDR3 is TGCGCCAGCAGCTTGGGACAGAACACTGAAGCTTTCTTT.

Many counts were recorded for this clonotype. The CDR3 spells CASSSGTSGGGTDTQYF. CDR3 in DNA: TGTGCCAGCAGCTCCGGGACTAGCGGGGGAGGCACAGATACGCAGTATTTT. This chain connects TRBV5-8 to TRBJ2-3; 14 bases match TRBD2. The CDR3 consists of 17 residues. The V gene's germline CDR1 is SGHTS and CDR2 YDEGEE. V shed 3 bases, J shed 1 base, and the junction held 4 bases outside the gene matches.

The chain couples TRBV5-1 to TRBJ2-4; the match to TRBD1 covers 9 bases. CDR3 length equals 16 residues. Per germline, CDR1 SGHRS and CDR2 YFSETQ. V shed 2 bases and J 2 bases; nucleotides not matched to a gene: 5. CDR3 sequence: CASSFGTGFPKNIQYF. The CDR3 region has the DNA TGCGCCAGCAGCTTTGGGACAGGGTTTCCCAAAAACATTCAGTACTTC.

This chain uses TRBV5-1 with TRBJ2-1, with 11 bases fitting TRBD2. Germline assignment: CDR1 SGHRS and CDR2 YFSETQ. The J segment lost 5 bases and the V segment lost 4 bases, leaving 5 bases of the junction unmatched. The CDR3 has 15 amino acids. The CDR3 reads CASSPLAGGDNEQFF. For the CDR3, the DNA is TGCGCCAGCAGCCCTTTAGCGGGGGGGGACAATGAGCAGTTCTTC.

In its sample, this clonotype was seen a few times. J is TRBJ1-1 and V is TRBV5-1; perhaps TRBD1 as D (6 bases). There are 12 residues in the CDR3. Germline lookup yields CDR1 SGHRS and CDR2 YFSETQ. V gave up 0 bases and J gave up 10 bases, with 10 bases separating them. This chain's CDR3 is CASSLDGGRAFF. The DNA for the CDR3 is TGCGCCAGCAGCTTGGATGGGGGCAGAGCTTTCTTT.

The CDR3 DNA sequence: TGCAGTGCTAGTGGGGGGGACGCAGATACGCAGTATTTT. Encoded protein: CSASGGDADTQYF. The chain joins TRBV20-1 to TRBJ2-3, with 7 positions matching TRBD2. Germline lookup yields CDR1 DFQATT and CDR2 SNEGSKA (reference sequence). The CDR3 runs 13 residues. J was trimmed by 4 bases and V by 3 bases; bases with no gene match: 4.

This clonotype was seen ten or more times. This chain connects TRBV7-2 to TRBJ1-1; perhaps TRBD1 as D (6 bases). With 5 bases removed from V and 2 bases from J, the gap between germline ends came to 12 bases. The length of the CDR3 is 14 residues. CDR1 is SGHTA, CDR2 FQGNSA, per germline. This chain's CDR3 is CASSRGTTNTEAFF. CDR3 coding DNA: TGTGCCAGCAGCAGAGGGACAACCAACACTGAAGCTTTCTTT. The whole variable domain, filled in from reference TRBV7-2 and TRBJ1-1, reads GAGVSQSPSNKVTEKGKDVELRCDPISGHTALYWYRQSLGQGLEFLIYFQGNSAPDKSGLPSDRFSAERTGGSVSTLTIQRTQQEDSAVYLCASSRGTTNTEAFFGQGTRLTVV.

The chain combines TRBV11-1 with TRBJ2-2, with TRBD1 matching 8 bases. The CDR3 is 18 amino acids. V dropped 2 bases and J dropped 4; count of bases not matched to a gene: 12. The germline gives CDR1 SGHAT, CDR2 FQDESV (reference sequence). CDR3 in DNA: TGTGCCAGCAGCTTATCCGAGGCAGGGGGCGCAAGCACCGGGGAGCTGTTTTTT. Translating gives CASSLSEAGGASTGELFF.

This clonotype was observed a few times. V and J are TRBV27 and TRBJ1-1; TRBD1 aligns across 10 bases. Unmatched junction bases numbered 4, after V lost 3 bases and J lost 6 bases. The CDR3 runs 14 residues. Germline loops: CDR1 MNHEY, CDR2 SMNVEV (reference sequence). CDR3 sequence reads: CASSFFGQGAEAFF. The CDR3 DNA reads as TGTGCCAGCAGTTTTTTCGGACAGGGGGCTGAAGCTTTCTTT.